The clone carrying this T cell receptor beta chain was observed a single time. No antigen is known for it. CDR3 length equals 17 residues. These data belong to a study of T cell responses to AZD1222 COVID-19 vaccine. Study overall: Pooling covered second doses at about 4 or about 12 weeks.

Study results and limitations: Across spike, vaccine-associated CD4 TCRs were found, dominant at 160-218 and 743-854. A mostly white British donor set with more females was recruited, and clonal diversity was possibly underestimated.

Method: immunoSEQ multiplex PCR; TCRdb's copy keeps in-frame clones and lacks some. The sample yields 25,000 to 35,000 clones, more than 85% seen once. The J gene is TRBJ2-1, the V gene TRBV21-1; TRBD1, the table's D call, lacks a check against the DNA. TRBV21-1 constitutes a pseudogene. This receptor was identified in an adult in good health. The sample here was peripheral blood, taken on day 0 of AZD1222 vaccination. The CDR3 is CASSLGGGGHGSNEQFF. The CDR3 nucleotides read TGTGCCAGCAGCCTGGGTGGGGGCGGGCACGGTAGCAATGAGCAGTTCTTC.